A single sample is the source of the 31 T cell receptor beta chains below, sequenced in a study of PD-1 blockade in mismatch repair-deficient tumors. Generated by immunoSEQ multiplex PCR, the TCRdb table keeps only in-frame clones and is missing some. The sample gives tens of thousands of clones, around 80% of which show up once; about 3.7% is in the top ten. The sequenced sample was PBMCs, obtained less than 7 weeks after starting pembrolizumab. The receptors shown here come from an adult with mismatch repair-deficient cancer.

The rearrangement joins TRBV19 to TRBJ2-7; TRBD2 aligns across 11 bases. Germline-derived CDR1 and CDR2 are LNHDA and SQIVND (reference sequence). The V and J ends lost 10 bases and 1 base, in that order; junction bases with no gene match: 6. The CDR3 runs 14 residues. The CDR3 sequence: CATRGLAESYEQYF. The CDR3 DNA reads TGTGCCACCCGGGGACTAGCGGAGTCCTACGAGCAGTACTTC.

The chain joins TRBV5-4 to TRBJ1-3; D possibly corresponds to TRBD1 (6 bases). CDR1 SGHNT and CDR2 YYREEE come from the germline V gene (reference sequence). Trimming cost V 6 bases and J 4 bases, with 14 bases left between them. The CDR3 is 14 amino acids. The CDR3 nucleotides are TGTGCCAGCAATACAAAGGGGGACGGAAACACCATATATTTT. It translates to CASNTKGDGNTIYF.

The CDR3 DNA reads TGTGCCAGCAGCTCGACACCGGTACTGAACACTGAAGCTTTCTTT. Translation gives CASSSTPVLNTEAFF. The V gene is TRBV5-5, the J gene TRBJ1-1; D call uncertain. Germline-derived CDR1 and CDR2 are SGHKS and YYEKEE (reference sequence). V lost 3 bases to trimming and J lost 0 bases, with 12 bases between them. The CDR3 is made up of 15 amino acids.

The chain uses TRBV7-3 and TRBJ2-7, with 13 bases that match TRBD2. Germline V gene lookup returns CDR1 SGHTA and CDR2 FQGTGA. Trimming took 5 bases from V and 4 from J; bases not matched to a gene: 5. The CDR3 extends over 15 amino acids. CDR3 DNA sequence: TGTGCCAGCAGCCAGACTAGCGGGAGGTTTTACGAGCAGTACTTC. Protein product: CASSQTSGRFYEQYF.

The rearrangement joins TRBV19 to TRBJ2-7; D is perhaps TRBD1 (6 bases). Germline CDR1 LNHDA, CDR2 SQIVND (reference sequence). The V and J ends lost 8 bases and 0 bases respectively, with 8 bases between them. This CDR3 contains 12 residues. The CDR3 protein is CASGQSSYEQYF. CDR3 in DNA: TGTGCCAGTGGACAGAGCTCCTACGAGCAGTACTTC.

The chain has TRBV9 and TRBJ2-5; TRBD2 matches 11 bases. Germline loops: CDR1 SGDLS, CDR2 YYNGEE. The length of the CDR3 is 17 residues. V shed 0 bases and J 5 bases; nucleotides not matched to a gene: 9. CDR3 sequence reads: CASSVASTSGRTETQYF. The CDR3 DNA reads as TGTGCCAGCAGCGTAGCTAGTACTAGCGGGAGAACGGAGACCCAGTACTTC.

V and J are TRBV9 and TRBJ2-5, with 7 bases aligning to TRBD2. CDR3 length: 17 amino acids. CDR1 is SGDLS, CDR2 YYNGEE, per germline. V dropped 0 bases and J dropped 2; count of bases not matched to a gene: 10. In DNA form, the CDR3 reads TGTGCCAGCAGCGTAGCCCTCCCGGATAGCGGGCAAGAGACCCAGTACTTC. This gives the protein CASSVALPDSGQETQYF.

This chain uses TRBV27 with TRBJ1-2; 9 bases agree with TRBD1. Germline-derived CDR1 and CDR2 are MNHEY and SMNVEV (reference sequence). V dropped 5 bases and J dropped 0; count of bases not matched to a gene: 7. This CDR3 region has 16 residues. The CDR3: CASSRVQGAANYGYTF. The CDR3 nucleotides read TGTGCCAGCAGTAGGGTACAGGGGGCTGCTAACTATGGCTACACCTTC.

This clone was seen a single time. The rearrangement links TRBV6-1 to TRBJ2-3, with TRBD2 identical over 9 bases. Germline CDR1 reads MNHNS; CDR2 reads SASEGT. J lost 4 bases, V lost 0 bases, and 2 bases had no gene match. This CDR3 has 15 residues. CDR3 sequence reads: CASSEASGSPDTQYF. For the CDR3, the DNA is TGTGCCAGCAGTGAAGCTAGCGGGAGCCCAGATACGCAGTATTTT.

The chain links TRBV18 to TRBJ1-1; D gene uncertain. Trimming removed 3 bases at V and 4 bases at J, with 15 bases between. CDR1 and CDR2 (germline): KGHSH, LQKENI. CDR3 size: 15 residues. DNA of the CDR3: TGTGCCAGCTCACCCCCGGGTTTCGTGAGCACTGAAGCTTTCTTT. This sequence encodes CASSPPGFVSTEAFF.

This clone qualifies as medium-sized (0.01 to 0.1%). This chain uses TRBV28 with TRBJ2-7; D is perhaps TRBD1 (6 bases). CDR3 length equals 13 residues. Germline V CDR1 and CDR2: MDHEN, SYDVKM. V shed 5 bases and J shed 5 bases, with 13 bases lying between them. DNA for the CDR3: TGTGCCAGCAGTCAACCGGGACACCACGAGCAGTACTTC. It codes for CASSQPGHHEQYF.

This clone was seen more than once but under ten times. The chain links TRBV30 to TRBJ2-7, with a weak D call TRBD2 (5 bases). From germline, CDR1 is GTSNPN and CDR2 SVGIG (reference sequence). Deletions cut 0 bases from V and 5 bases from J, with 11 bases between. This CDR3 is 13 amino acids long. The CDR3 DNA follows: TGTGCCTGGAGTGTACAGAGGGCCCACGAGCAGTACTTC. Translation gives CAWSVQRAHEQYF. Full variable domain (remainder filled in from reference TRBV30 and TRBJ2-7): SQTIHQWPATLVQPVGSPLSLECTVEGTSNPNLYWYRQAAGRGLQLLFYSVGIGQISSEVPQNLSASRPQDRQFILSSKKLLLSDSGFYLCAWSVQRAHEQYFGPGTRLTVT.

The chain links TRBV7-2 to TRBJ2-7; 10 bases fit TRBD2. The germline gives CDR1 SGHTA, CDR2 FQGNSA. The V and J ends lost 4 bases and 3 bases, in that order; junction bases with no gene match: 6. The CDR3 consists of 15 residues. CDR3 sequence reads: CASSSGLAAVYEQYF. CDR3 coding DNA: TGTGCCAGCAGCTCCGGACTAGCGGCAGTCTACGAGCAGTACTTC.

The V and J genes are TRBV27 and TRBJ2-7; 10 positions match TRBD2. The CDR3 totals 17 residues. Losses at the gene ends were 3 bases for V and 3 bases for J; bases not matched to a gene: 11. Germline CDR1 reads MNHEY; CDR2 reads SMNVEV (reference sequence). The CDR3 region has the DNA TGTGCCAGCAGTTTTGACCTAGCGGGAGCGGATTACTACGAGCAGTACTTC. Its protein product is CASSFDLAGADYYEQYF.

The chain couples TRBV5-8 to TRBJ2-5; D is perhaps TRBD2 (5 bases). V lost 0 bases and J lost 2, with 8 bases in between. From germline, CDR1 is SGHTS and CDR2 YDEGEE. This CDR3 contains 14 residues. Written as DNA, the CDR3 is TGTGCCAGCAGCTTGGGAGGGTCGCAAGAGACCCAGTACTTC. Translated: CASSLGGSQETQYF.

The V and J genes are TRBV19 and TRBJ2-2; the match to TRBD1 covers 9 bases. Germline V CDR1 and CDR2: LNHDA, SQIVND (reference sequence). V trimming: 6 bases; J trimming: 3 bases; junction bases outside the gene matches: 5. The CDR3 loop spans 15 amino acids. The CDR3 DNA reads as TGTGCCAGTAGCGCACAGGGGGCAGACACCGGGGAGCTGTTTTTT. It codes for CASSAQGADTGELFF.

V is TRBV28 and J is TRBJ1-2; 7 positions match TRBD1. The junction had 9 bases not matched to a gene; V was cut back by 6 bases and J by 2 bases. The CDR3 contains 15 residues. Germline-derived CDR1 and CDR2 are MDHEN and SYDVKM. CDR3 sequence reads: CASRASMGQNYGYTF. Here the CDR3 DNA reads TGTGCCAGCAGAGCTTCTATGGGACAGAACTATGGCTACACCTTC.

The DNA of the CDR3 is TGCGCCAGCAGCCTCCCCGAAGGGGGGGCGGTCGAAAAACTGTTTTTT. This sequence encodes CASSLPEGGAVEKLFF. The chain recombines TRBV5-1 with TRBJ1-4; D is perhaps TRBD1 (6 bases). V lost 4 bases to trimming and J lost 8 bases, with 21 bases between them. The CDR3 consists of 16 residues. Germline-derived CDR1 and CDR2 are SGHRS and YFSETQ.

The chain couples TRBV9 to TRBJ1-3; D perhaps matches TRBD1 (5 bases). V was trimmed by 0 bases and J by 3 bases, leaving 13 bases between them. There are 16 residues in the CDR3. Germline assignment: CDR1 SGDLS and CDR2 YYNGEE. The CDR3 here is CASSVARGGSGNTIYF. The CDR3 nucleotides read TGTGCCAGCAGCGTAGCCCGGGGGGGTAGTGGAAACACCATATATTTT.

A single count supports this clone. The CDR3 loop is CASSIPGDTQYF. CDR3 DNA sequence: TGTGCCAGCAGCATCCCCGGAGATACGCAGTATTTT. This chain uses TRBV7-3 with TRBJ2-3; D uncertain. The CDR3 is 12 residues long. CDR1 is SGHTA, CDR2 FQGTGA, per germline. The V end lost 5 bases, the J end lost 5 bases, and 8 bases lay between the germline ends.

The chain employs TRBV19 and TRBJ2-2; 8 bases match TRBD2. Germline CDR1 and CDR2: LNHDA and SQIVND (reference sequence). The CDR3 length is 17 residues. Unmatched junction bases numbered 12, after V lost 5 bases and J lost 4 bases. The CDR3 coding sequence is TGTGCCAGTAGTTCGGGACTAGGGAGGGGGAGCACCGGGGAGCTGTTTTTT. Translating gives CASSSGLGRGSTGELFF.

The V call is TRBV5-1, the J call TRBJ2-7; 7 bases agree with TRBD1. The CDR3 runs 14 residues. V was clipped by 5 bases and J by 0 bases; unmatched bases: 5. Germline CDR1 and CDR2: SGHRS and YFSETQ. CDR3 residues: CASSGQDHSYEQYF. The CDR3 DNA follows: TGCGCCAGCAGTGGACAGGACCACTCCTACGAGCAGTACTTC.

Judged by abundance, this clone is medium-sized. The chain carries TRBV9 and TRBJ2-7; possibly TRBD2 for D (7 bases). CDR1 and CDR2 (germline): SGDLS, YYNGEE. V dropped 5 bases and J dropped 5 bases, with 20 bases sitting between them. The CDR3 totals 15 residues. CDR3 sequence: CASSEGGEYTHEQYF. Here the CDR3 DNA reads TGTGCCAGCAGTGAAGGGGGGGAGTACACCCACGAGCAGTACTTC.

The CDR3 nucleotides are TGTGCCAGCAGCGTAGTTCTCTGCCGGGACAGGGGAATGGTGAGGGGAAACACCATATATTTT. Translation gives CASSVVLCRDRGMVRGNTIYF. V is TRBV9 and J is TRBJ1-3, with 10 nucleotides matching TRBD1. The CDR3 is 21 amino acids. Germline CDR1 is SGDLS and CDR2 is YYNGEE. Trimming removed 0 bases from V and 4 bases from J; junction bases left unmatched: 19.

The chain carries TRBV7-9 and TRBJ1-4; perhaps TRBD1 as D (5 bases). There are 14 residues in the CDR3. Per the germline V gene, CDR1 is SEHNR and CDR2 is FQNEAQ (reference sequence). V shed 3 bases and J shed 6 bases, with 11 bases lying between them. The CDR3 DNA is TGTGCCAGCAGCTTGGGGGGAACCGATGAAAAACTGTTTTTT. Its protein is CASSLGGTDEKLFF.

The V call is TRBV27, the J call TRBJ2-2, with 9 bases lining up with TRBD1. The germline V gene encodes CDR1 MNHEY and CDR2 SMNVEV (reference sequence). The J segment lost 0 bases and the V segment lost 5 bases, leaving 4 bases of the junction unmatched. This CDR3 is built from 16 residues. The CDR3 protein is CASSPRTGANTGELFF. DNA of the CDR3: TGTGCCAGCAGTCCACGGACAGGGGCGAACACCGGGGAGCTGTTTTTT.

J is TRBJ1-5 and V is TRBV15; 8 bases fit TRBD1. V was pared by 0 bases and J by 5 bases, with 9 bases of the junction left unmatched. Germline V CDR1 and CDR2: LNHNV, YYDKDF (reference sequence). This CDR3 region has 17 residues. The chain's CDR3 is CATSRDRDRRPDQPQHF. The CDR3 DNA is TGTGCCACCAGCAGAGATCGGGACAGGAGGCCCGATCAGCCCCAGCATTTT.

This clone has only one observation. The V and J genes are TRBV6-5 and TRBJ2-5, with a possible D match to TRBD2 (7 bases). V lost 5 bases to trimming and J lost 4 bases, with 14 bases between them. The CDR3 sequence is 14 residues long. Germline CDR1 and CDR2: MNHEY and SVGAGI. As DNA, the CDR3 is TGTGCCAGCAGTCGCCGGGGAGGGGGAGAGACCCAGTACTTC. Translation: CASSRRGGGETQYF.

This clone was seen more than once but under ten times. The genes are TRBV28 and TRBJ1-5; TRBD1 matches 7 bases. Germline assignment: CDR1 MDHEN and CDR2 SYDVKM. V was clipped by 8 bases and J by 7 bases; unmatched bases: 8. This CDR3 has 13 residues. CDR3 in DNA: TGTGCCAGCCCGCGACAGGGAGGACAGCCCCAGCATTTT. Translated: CASPRQGGQPQHF. Using reference TRBV28 and TRBJ1-5 for the parts outside the CDR3, the full variable domain is DVKVTQSSRYLVKRTGEKVFLECVQDMDHENMFWYRQDPGLGLRLIYFSYDVKMKEKGDIPEGYSVSREKKERFSLILESASTNQTSMYLCASPRQGGQPQHFGDGTRLSIL.

The chain recombines TRBV9 with TRBJ1-5; D is perhaps TRBD1 (5 bases). V lost 0 bases and J 0 bases, leaving 13 bases between the germline ends. The CDR3 has 17 residues. From germline, CDR1 is SGDLS and CDR2 YYNGEE. The CDR3 bases are TGTGCCAGCAGCGTAGCTACGGGGGGGGGTAGCAATCAGCCCCAGCATTTT. Translated, it gives CASSVATGGGSNQPQHF.

The chain links TRBV21-1 to TRBJ1-2; the table's D gene call, TRBD1, was not cross checked with the DNA. TRBV21-1 is marked as a pseudogene. This CDR3 is built from 12 residues. The CDR3: CASPDRVYGYTF. Here the CDR3 DNA reads TGTGCCAGCCCCGACAGGGTCTATGGCTACACCTTC.